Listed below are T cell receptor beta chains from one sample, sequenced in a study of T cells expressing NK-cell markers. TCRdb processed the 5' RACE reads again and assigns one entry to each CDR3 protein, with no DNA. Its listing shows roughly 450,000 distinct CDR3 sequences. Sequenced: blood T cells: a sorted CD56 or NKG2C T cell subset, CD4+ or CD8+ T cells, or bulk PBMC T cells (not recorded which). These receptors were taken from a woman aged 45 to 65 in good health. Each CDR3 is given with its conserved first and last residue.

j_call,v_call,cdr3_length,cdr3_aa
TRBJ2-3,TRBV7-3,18,CASSLGLAGGSFPDTQYF
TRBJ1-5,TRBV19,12,CASSVPNQPQHF
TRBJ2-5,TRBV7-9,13,CAIGSGVMETQYF
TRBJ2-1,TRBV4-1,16,CASSQESAAQINEQFF
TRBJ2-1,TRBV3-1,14,CASSHEFERTEQFF
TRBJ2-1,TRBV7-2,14,CASSGGHQVDEQFF
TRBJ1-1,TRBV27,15,CASSLGLGQAAKAFF
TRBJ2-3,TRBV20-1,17,CSAPRGLAGASTDTQYF
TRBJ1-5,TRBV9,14,CASSPRTGQEPQHF
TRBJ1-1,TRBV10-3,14,CAINSEGSGTEAFF
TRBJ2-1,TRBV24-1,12,CATSDFSAEQFF
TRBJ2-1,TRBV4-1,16,CASSSEATGASNEQFF
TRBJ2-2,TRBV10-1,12,CASSESTRGLFF
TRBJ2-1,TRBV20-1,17,CSARPLEITASYNEQFF
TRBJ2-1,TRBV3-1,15,CASREGSRTYNEQFF
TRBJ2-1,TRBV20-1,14,CSARVPGLDNEQFF
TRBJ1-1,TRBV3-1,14,CASRQRQANTEAFF
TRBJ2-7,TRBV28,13,CASRGKVGGEQYF
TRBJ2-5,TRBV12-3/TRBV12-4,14,CASSLVAARETQYF
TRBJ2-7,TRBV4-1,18,CASSPPPIGRGGIIEQYF
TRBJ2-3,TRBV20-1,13,CTLTGTPLGTQYF
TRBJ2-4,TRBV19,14,CASTAGTRENIQYF
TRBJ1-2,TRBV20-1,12,CSALGQGDGYTF
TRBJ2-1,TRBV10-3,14,CAISESDRDNEQFF
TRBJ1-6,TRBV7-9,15,CASSLQAVDNSPLHF